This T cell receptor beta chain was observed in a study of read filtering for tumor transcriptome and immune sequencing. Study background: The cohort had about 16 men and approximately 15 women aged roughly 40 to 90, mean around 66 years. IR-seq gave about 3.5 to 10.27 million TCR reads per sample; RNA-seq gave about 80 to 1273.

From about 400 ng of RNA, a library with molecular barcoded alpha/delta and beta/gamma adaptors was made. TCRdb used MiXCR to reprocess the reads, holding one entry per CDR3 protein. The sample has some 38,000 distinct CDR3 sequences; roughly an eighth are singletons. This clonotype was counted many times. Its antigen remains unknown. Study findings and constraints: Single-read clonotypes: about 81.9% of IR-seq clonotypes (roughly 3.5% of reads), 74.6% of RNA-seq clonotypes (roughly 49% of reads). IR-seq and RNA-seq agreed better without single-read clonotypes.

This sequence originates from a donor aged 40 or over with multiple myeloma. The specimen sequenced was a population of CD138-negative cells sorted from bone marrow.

CDR3 DNA: TGTGCCAGCAGGGAAACCCGGACAGGGATTGATACGCAGTATTTT. The encoded protein is CASRETRTGIDTQYF. The V call is TRBV12-3 or TRBV12-4, the J call TRBJ2-3; TRBD1 agrees at 8 bases. The CDR3 totals 15 residues. The V gene end was trimmed by 6 bases and the J gene end by 6 bases; junction bases not matched to a gene: 11.